This record looks at one T cell receptor beta chain sequence and its context. What it recognizes is unknown. V was trimmed by 4 bases and J by 7 bases, leaving 10 bases between them. The CDR3 runs to 11 residues. Germline CDR1 is GTSNPN and CDR2 is SVGIG (reference sequence). This entry belongs to a study of beta chain features in type 1 diabetes. Study in general: Across all samples, 100 million to 130 million sorted cells were examined.

About 120 mL of blood, on average, came from one heparinised draw per donor. The whole isolated RNA underwent reverse transcription, so sequencing captured expressed TCRB transcripts. TCRdb's copy holds only in-frame clones and misses some; the assay was immunoSEQ multiplex PCR. The sample carries about 370,000 clones, over 8.5% recorded once. Findings and limits, study-wide: TCRB CDR3s from Type 1 diabetes patients were moderately but significantly shorter in all four CD4+ subsets. For cells with high TCR expression, cDNA sequencing could yield over-representation. Researchers reported that naive, central memory and Treg TCRB repertoires appeared more similar in patients than in healthy donors.

The TCR originated in a man aged 30 to 45 with type 1 diabetes. The rearrangement links TRBV30 to TRBJ2-5, with D tentatively TRBD2 (6 bases). Sequencing was done on a sample of central memory CD4+ T cells from blood. CDR3 residues: CAWTRRGTQYF. The DNA for the CDR3 is TGTGCCTGGACACGGAGGGGGACCCAGTACTTC.